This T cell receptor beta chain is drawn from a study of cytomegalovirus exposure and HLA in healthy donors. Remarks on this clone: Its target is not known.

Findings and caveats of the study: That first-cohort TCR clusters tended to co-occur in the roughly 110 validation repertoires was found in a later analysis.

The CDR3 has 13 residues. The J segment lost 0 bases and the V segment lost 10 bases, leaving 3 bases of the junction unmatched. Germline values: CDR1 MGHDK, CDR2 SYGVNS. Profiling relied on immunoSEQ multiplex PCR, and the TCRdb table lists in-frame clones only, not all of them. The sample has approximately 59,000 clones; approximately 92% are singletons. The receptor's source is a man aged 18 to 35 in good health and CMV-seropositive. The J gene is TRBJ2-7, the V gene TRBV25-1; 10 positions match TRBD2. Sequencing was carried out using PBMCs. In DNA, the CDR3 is TGTGCCACGCTAGCGGGAGACTCCTACGAGCAGTACTTC. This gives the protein CATLAGDSYEQYF.